This T cell receptor (beta chain) was observed in a study of T cell responses to AZD1222 COVID-19 vaccine. Study-level information: Second-dose intervals of approximately 4 or approximately 12 weeks were pooled.

Sequencing was performed with immunoSEQ multiplex PCR; in TCRdb, only in-frame clones are kept and a portion is missing. Among about 130,000 clones listed, approximately 90% were seen once. The CDR3 runs 13 residues. The V gene's germline CDR1 is SGHTA and CDR2 FQGTGA. A note on this clone: Its antigen is as yet unknown. At one end the junction does not follow the germline gene, possibly because of a read error.

Study-level points and caveats: Just 5 to 7 AZD1222 recipients were seropositive at baseline.

The origin of this receptor is an adult in good health. Sequencing was performed on peripheral blood, taken on day 0 of AZD1222 vaccination. The V and J genes are TRBV7-3 and TRBJ1-1; the match to TRBD1 covers 8 bases. CDR3 nucleotide sequence: TGTGCCAGCAGCCGACAGGGGAACGCTGAAGCTTTCTTT. This encodes CASSRQGNAEAFF.